What follows describes a single T cell receptor (beta chain). Its target is not known. Noted time point: persistent/refractory GD, antithyroid drugs over 5 years with positive TRAb. From PBMCs, RNA was extracted and then used to make the TCR library. Patients with Graves' disease were diagnosed by American Thyroid Association guidelines. Assembly of TCR beta libraries relied on iRepertoire HTBI primers together with Arm-PCR of CDR3 regions. TCRdb reanalysed the multiplex PCR reads using MiXCR and keeps one entry per CDR3 protein. The sample yields about 460,000 distinct CDR3 sequences, about 22% seen once. The data were obtained in a study of regulatory T cells in long-lasting Graves disease. Findings of the study overall: Accuracy might have suffered from few samples.

The material was peripheral blood mononuclear cells (PBMCs), obtained when the disease was refractory, from a patient treated with antithyroid drugs. The receptor was isolated from a female donor with Graves disease.

CDR3 DNA: TGTGCCAGCAGTTCGCCCGAGACTCCAACCTACGAGCAGTACTTC. Encoded protein: CASSSPETPTYEQYF. The chain is built from TRBV27 and TRBJ2-7, with no clear D. Per the germline V gene, CDR1 is MNHEY and CDR2 is SMNVEV (reference sequence). The CDR3 is made up of 15 amino acids. V lost 4 bases to trimming and J lost 2 bases, with 15 bases between them.